This is a list of T cell receptor beta chains from one sample in a study of long-term antiretroviral therapy in people with HIV. Clones were read by immunoSEQ multiplex PCR, and TCRdb kept only the in-frame ones, dropping some. Of 30,000 to 50,000 clones in the sample, 75% to 90% were seen once. This material consisted of unsorted PBMCs, taken just before starting antiretroviral therapy. These receptors all come from a woman aged 18 to 35 with HIV. Both conserved end residues are part of each CDR3.

V,J,CDR3
TRBV5-4,TRBJ1-2,CASSLPGPPGYTF
TRBV27,TRBJ1-5,CASSFLPLTGFLKAQHF
TRBV27,TRBJ2-1,CASWAGFYEQFF
TRBV7-3,TRBJ2-7,CASSLGQGRYEQYF
TRBV28,TRBJ2-2,CASSLLAGNTGELFF
TRBV6-5,TRBJ2-1,CASSYSTSGHNEQFF
TRBV28,TRBJ2-3,CASSFDSTDTQYF
TRBV9,TRBJ2-1,CASSVEAGAYNEQFF
TRBV18,TRBJ1-2,CASSYPGGAVYTF
TRBV11-3,TRBJ2-7,CASSYGTGSPSYEQYF
TRBV19,TRBJ1-2,CASTLRGAWNGYTF
TRBV4-3,TRBJ2-1,CASSQGTGGWENEQFF
TRBV27,TRBJ2-7,CATGTYEQYF
TRBV7-2,TRBJ2-1,CASSLRPNNEQFF
TRBV9,TRBJ2-5,CASSVWREAPQETQYF
TRBV19,TRBJ2-7,CATEGDEQYF
TRBV11-2,TRBJ2-7,CASSLDNRQARAYEQYF
TRBV7-7,TRBJ2-7,CASSLLANRYEQYF
TRBV7-9,TRBJ2-3,CASSPSWREVDADTQYF
TRBV7-3,TRBJ2-6,CASSLTSSFGTGMIPSGANVLTF
TRBV5-4,TRBJ2-7,CASSPAAGSSYEQYF
TRBV5-4,TRBJ2-1,CASSFFTWTGSNEQFF
TRBV29-1,TRBJ2-7,CSVELYMNEQYF
TRBV5-4,TRBJ2-1,CASSWGLRTEGNEQFF
TRBV5-6,TRBJ1-3,CASTFWGGFSGNTIYF
TRBV28,TRBJ1-4,CASSPLEGNEKLFF
TRBV29-1,TRBJ2-3,CSVDRAGSGDTQYF
TRBV4-3,TRBJ2-5,CASSPRSLNGGGETQYF
TRBV27,TRBJ1-3,CASSLSGKVSGNTIYF